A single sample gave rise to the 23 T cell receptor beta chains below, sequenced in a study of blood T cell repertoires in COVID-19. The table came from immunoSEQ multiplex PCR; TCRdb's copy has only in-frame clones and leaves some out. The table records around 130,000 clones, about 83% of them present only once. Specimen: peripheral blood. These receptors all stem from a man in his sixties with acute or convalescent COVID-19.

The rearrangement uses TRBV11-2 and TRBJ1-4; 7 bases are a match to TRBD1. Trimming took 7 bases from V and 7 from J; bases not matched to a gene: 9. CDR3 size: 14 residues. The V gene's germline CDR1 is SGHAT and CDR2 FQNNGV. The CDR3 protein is CASTSDRAAEKLFF. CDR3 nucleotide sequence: TGTGCCAGCACCTCTGACAGGGCGGCTGAAAAACTGTTTTTT.

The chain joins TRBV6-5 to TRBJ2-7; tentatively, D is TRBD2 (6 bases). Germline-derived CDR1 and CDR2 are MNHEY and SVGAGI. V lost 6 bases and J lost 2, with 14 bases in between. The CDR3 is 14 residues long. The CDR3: CASRAGGPPYEQYF. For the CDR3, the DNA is TGTGCCAGCAGAGCCGGGGGACCTCCCTACGAGCAGTACTTC.

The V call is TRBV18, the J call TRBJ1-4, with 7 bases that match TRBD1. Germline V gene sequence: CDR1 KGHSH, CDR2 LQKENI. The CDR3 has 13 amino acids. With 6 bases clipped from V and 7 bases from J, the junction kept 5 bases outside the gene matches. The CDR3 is CASSRRQGEKLFF. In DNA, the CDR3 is TGTGCCAGCTCCCGCCGACAGGGTGAAAAACTGTTTTTT.

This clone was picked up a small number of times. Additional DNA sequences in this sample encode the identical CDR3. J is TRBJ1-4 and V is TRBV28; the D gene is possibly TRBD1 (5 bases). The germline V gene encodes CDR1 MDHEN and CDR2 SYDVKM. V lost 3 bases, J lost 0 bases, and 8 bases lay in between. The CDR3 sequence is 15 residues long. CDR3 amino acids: CASSLTGATNEKLFF. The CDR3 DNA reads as TGTGCCAGCAGTTTGACGGGGGCAACTAATGAAAAACTGTTTTTT.

CDR3 DNA sequence: TGTGCCAGCAGCCAAGATGTGTCGGGGTGGGTAGATACGCAGTATTTT. It encodes CASSQDVSGWVDTQYF. The chain is built from TRBV14 and TRBJ2-3, with D tentatively TRBD2 (5 bases). V gave up 0 bases and J gave up 5 bases, with 15 bases separating them. Germline loops: CDR1 SGHDN, CDR2 FVKESK. The CDR3 spans 16 residues.

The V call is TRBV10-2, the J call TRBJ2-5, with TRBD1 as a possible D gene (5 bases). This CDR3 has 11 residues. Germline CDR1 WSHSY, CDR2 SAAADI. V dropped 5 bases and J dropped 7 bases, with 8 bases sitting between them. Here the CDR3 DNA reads TGCGCCAGCAGTAACACAGGGACCCAGTACTTC. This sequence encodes CASSNTGTQYF.

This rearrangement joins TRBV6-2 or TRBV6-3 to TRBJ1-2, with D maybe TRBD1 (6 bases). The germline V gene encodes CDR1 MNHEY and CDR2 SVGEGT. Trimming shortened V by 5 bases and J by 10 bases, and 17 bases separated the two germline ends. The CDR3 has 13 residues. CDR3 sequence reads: CASSVDSFKVYTF. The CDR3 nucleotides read TGTGCCAGCAGTGTGGACAGCTTTAAGGTCTACACCTTC.

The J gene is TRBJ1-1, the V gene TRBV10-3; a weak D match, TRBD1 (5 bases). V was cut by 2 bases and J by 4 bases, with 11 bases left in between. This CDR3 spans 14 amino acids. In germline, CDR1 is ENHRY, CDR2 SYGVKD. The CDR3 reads CAISEGGEFTEAFF. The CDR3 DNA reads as TGTGCCATCAGTGAGGGGGGGGAATTCACTGAAGCTTTCTTT.

CDR3 loop: CASRRGQGENQPQHF. In DNA, the CDR3 is TGTGCCAGCAGACGGGGACAGGGTGAAAATCAGCCCCAGCATTTT. The chain joins TRBV16 to TRBJ1-5; 9 bases are a match to TRBD1. CDR1 is KGHSY, CDR2 FQNENV, per germline. This CDR3 comprises 15 residues. Trimming cost V 6 bases and J 4 bases; bases outside gene matches: 7.

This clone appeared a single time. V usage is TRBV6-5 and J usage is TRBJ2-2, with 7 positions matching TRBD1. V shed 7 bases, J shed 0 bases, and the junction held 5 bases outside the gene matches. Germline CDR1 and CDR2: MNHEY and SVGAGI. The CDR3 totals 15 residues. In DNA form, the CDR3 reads TGTGCCAGCAACCAAGACAGGGCGAACACCGGGGAGCTGTTTTTT. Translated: CASNQDRANTGELFF.

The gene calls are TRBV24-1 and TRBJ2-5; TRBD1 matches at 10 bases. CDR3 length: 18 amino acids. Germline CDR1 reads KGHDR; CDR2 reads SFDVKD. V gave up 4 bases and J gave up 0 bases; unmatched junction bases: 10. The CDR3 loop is CATSDAKRDRGNQETQYF. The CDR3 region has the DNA TGTGCCACCAGTGACGCTAAACGGGACAGGGGTAACCAAGAGACCCAGTACTTC.

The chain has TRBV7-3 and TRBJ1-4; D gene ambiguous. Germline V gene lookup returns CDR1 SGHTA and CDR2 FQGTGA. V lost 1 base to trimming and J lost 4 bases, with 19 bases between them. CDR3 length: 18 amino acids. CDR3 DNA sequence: TGTGCCAGCAGCTTAAAGAGAAATGCGGGCTCAGGTAATGAAAAACTGTTTTTT. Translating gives CASSLKRNAGSGNEKLFF.

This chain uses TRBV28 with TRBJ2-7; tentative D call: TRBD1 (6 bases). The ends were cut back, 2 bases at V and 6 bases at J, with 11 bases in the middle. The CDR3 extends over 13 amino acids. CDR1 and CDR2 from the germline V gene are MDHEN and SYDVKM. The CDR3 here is CASSLNRDGEQYF. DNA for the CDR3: TGTGCCAGCAGTTTAAACAGGGACGGCGAGCAGTACTTC.

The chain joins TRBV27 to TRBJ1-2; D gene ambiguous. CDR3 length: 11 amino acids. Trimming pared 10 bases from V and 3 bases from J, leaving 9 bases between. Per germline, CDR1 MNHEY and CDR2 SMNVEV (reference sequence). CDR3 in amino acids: CATLGDYGYTF. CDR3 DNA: TGTGCCACCCTGGGAGACTATGGCTACACCTTC.

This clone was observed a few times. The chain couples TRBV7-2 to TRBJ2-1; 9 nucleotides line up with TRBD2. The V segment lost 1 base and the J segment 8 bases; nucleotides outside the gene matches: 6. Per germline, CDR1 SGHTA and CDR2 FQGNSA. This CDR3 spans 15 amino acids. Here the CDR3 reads CASSLVAGGPYEQFF. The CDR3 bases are TGTGCCAGCAGCTTAGTTGCGGGAGGGCCGTATGAGCAGTTCTTC.

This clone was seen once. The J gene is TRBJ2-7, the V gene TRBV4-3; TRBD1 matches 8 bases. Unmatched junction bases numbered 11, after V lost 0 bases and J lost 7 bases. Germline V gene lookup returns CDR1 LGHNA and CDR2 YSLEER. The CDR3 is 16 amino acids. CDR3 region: CASSQELDRASREQYF. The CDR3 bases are TGCGCCAGCAGCCAAGAACTGGACAGGGCGAGCCGGGAGCAGTACTTC.

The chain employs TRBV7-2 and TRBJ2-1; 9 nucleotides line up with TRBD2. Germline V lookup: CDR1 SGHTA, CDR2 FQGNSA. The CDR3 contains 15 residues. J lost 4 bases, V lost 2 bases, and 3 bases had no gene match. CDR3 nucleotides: TGTGCCAGCAGCTTACAGACTAGCGGATACAATGAGCAGTTCTTC. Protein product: CASSLQTSGYNEQFF.

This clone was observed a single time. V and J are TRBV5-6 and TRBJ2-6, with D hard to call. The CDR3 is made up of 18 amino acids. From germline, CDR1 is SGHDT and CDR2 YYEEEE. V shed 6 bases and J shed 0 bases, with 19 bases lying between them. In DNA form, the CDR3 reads TGTGCCAGCACCGTACCGGGTATACCTTTCTCTGGGGCCAACGTCCTGACTTTC. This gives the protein CASTVPGIPFSGANVLTF.

The CDR3 region is CASSPDWVQRETQYF. Written as DNA, the CDR3 is TGTGCCAGTAGTCCCGACTGGGTCCAACGAGAGACCCAGTACTTC. The chain combines TRBV19 with TRBJ2-5; D remains ambiguous. There are 15 residues in the CDR3. Trimming removed 5 bases from V and 4 bases from J, with 17 bases in between. The germline V gene encodes CDR1 LNHDA and CDR2 SQIVND (reference sequence).

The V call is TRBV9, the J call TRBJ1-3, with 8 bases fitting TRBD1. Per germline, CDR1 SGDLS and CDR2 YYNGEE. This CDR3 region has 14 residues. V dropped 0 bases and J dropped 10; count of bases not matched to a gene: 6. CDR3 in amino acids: CASSVEGQGATIYF. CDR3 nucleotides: TGTGCCAGCAGCGTAGAGGGGCAGGGGGCGACCATATATTTT.

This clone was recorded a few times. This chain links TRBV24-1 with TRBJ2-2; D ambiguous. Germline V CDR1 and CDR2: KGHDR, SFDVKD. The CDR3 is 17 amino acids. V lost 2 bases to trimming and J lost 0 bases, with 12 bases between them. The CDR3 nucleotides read TGTGCCACCAGTGATTATACAGCTACCTCGAACACCGGGGAGCTGTTTTTT. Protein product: CATSDYTATSNTGELFF.

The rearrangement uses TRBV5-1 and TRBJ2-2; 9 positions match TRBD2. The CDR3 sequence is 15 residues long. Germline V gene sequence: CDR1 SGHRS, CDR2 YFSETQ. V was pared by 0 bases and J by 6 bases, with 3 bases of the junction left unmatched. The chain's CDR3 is CASSLDLAGSGELFF. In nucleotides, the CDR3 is TGCGCCAGCAGCTTGGATCTAGCGGGATCCGGGGAGCTGTTTTTT.

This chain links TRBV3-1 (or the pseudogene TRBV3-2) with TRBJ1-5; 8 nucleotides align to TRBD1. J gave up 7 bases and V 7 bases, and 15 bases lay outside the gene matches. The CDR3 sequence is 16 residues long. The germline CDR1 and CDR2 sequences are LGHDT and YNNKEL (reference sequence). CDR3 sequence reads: CASTLTRTGSMQPQHF. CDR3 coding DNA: TGTGCCAGCACCCTCACTAGGACAGGGAGTATGCAGCCCCAGCATTTT.